The present T cell receptor (beta chain) was sequenced within a study of cytomegalovirus exposure and HLA in healthy donors. The overall study: Around 80 million unique TCR sequences came from HLA-typed donors in an early release. The study's findings and limits: Analysis was carried out at a later point, and it linked a missense DCLRE1C variant to TCR beta V- and J-gene trimming.

Note on this clone: The antigen remains unidentified.

PCR employed 60 Vbeta and 13 Jbeta primers. Libraries were prepared by immunoSEQ multiplex PCR; TCRdb keeps only in-frame clonotypes and omits some of them. The sample includes 70,000 to 90,000 clones, more than 55% seen only once; the top ten take roughly 4.9%. Trimming left V 1 base short and J 0 bases short, with 17 bases between. The CDR3 sequence is 17 residues long. CDR1 and CDR2 from the germline V gene are SGHNT and YYREEE (reference sequence). As for the donors, each was a healthy bone marrow donor. The source is a man aged 55 to 69 in good health and CMV-seropositive. Sample: PBMCs. The chain is built from TRBV5-4 and TRBJ2-7; D may be TRBD2 (6 bases). The CDR3 region has the DNA TGTGCCAGCAGCTTGTCGGGACTCGAGAAAACCTCCTACGAGCAGTACTTC. Protein sequence: CASSLSGLEKTSYEQYF.